Each of the 10 T cell receptor beta chains below was sequenced from the same sample in a study of T cells in tumors and immune-related adverse events. The method was immunoSEQ multiplex PCR; TCRdb's version includes in-frame clones alone and lacks a portion of them. Found here are roughly 10,000 clones, around 90% of them singletons; the top ten hold more than 1.4%. Here the sequenced sample was lymph node tissue, taken from a patient treated with anti-PD-1 therapy. Every receptor here comes from a female donor with metastatic renal cell carcinoma.

This sequence joins TRBV2 and TRBJ1-4; D perhaps matches TRBD1 (5 bases). The CDR3 length is 15 residues. Germline V gene data show CDR1 as SNHLY and CDR2 as FYNNEI. Trimming took off 7 bases at V and 3 bases at J, with 15 bases between the two ends. The CDR3 DNA reads TGTGCCAGCAATCAAGGGGTTACGCCTAATGAAAAACTGTTTTTT. Its protein is CASNQGVTPNEKLFF. Based on the CDR3 plus reference TRBV2 and TRBJ1-4, the full variable domain is EPEVTQTPSHQVTQMGQEVILRCVPISNHLYFYWYRQILGQKVEFLVSFYNNEISEKSEIFDDQFSVERPDGSNFTLKIRSTKLEDSAMYFCASNQGVTPNEKLFFGSGTQLSVL.

This clone was seen more than once but under ten times. The chain employs TRBV13 and TRBJ1-1; 8 bases are a match to TRBD1. J was trimmed by 10 bases and V by 1 base; bases with no gene match: 8. This CDR3 is built from 14 residues. Germline assignment: CDR1 PRHDT and CDR2 FYEKMQ (reference sequence). DNA for the CDR3: TGTGCCAGCAGCTTAGCAGGACAGGGAAAGGGAGCTTTCTTT. Its translation: CASSLAGQGKGAFF.

This clone came up once. The genes are TRBV27 and TRBJ2-7; the match to TRBD2 covers 10 bases. CDR1 MNHEY and CDR2 SMNVEV come from the germline V gene (reference sequence). V dropped 6 bases and J dropped 6; count of bases not matched to a gene: 11. This CDR3 contains 15 residues. CDR3 in amino acids: CASSNILAGSREQYF. As DNA, the CDR3 is TGTGCCAGCAGCAATATACTAGCGGGGTCCCGCGAGCAGTACTTC.

The chain joins TRBV6-4 to TRBJ2-1; tentatively, D is TRBD1 (6 bases). Per germline, CDR1 MRHNA and CDR2 SNTAGT. V shed 5 bases and J shed 2 bases, with 10 bases lying between them. The CDR3 loop spans 14 amino acids. In nucleotides, the CDR3 is TGTGCCAGCAGTAGGGGGTTTGCCTACAATGAGCAGTTCTTC. This gives the protein CASSRGFAYNEQFF.

The chain joins TRBV29-1 to TRBJ2-5; D is possibly TRBD2 (5 bases). In germline, CDR1 is SQVTM, CDR2 ANQGSEA. The CDR3 loop spans 11 amino acids. V lost 7 bases to trimming and J lost 5 bases, with 11 bases between them. For the CDR3, the DNA is TGCAGCGCCCCCCGAGGGGAGACCCAGTACTTC. Encoded protein: CSAPRGETQYF.

J is TRBJ2-7 and V is TRBV10-2; a weak D match, TRBD1 (6 bases). The ends were cut back, 2 bases at V and 7 bases at J, with 9 bases in the middle. The CDR3 is 12 residues long. Germline loops: CDR1 WSHSY, CDR2 SAAADI. CDR3 loop: CASSETGYEQYF. DNA of the CDR3: TGCGCCAGCAGTGAGACAGGGTATGAGCAGTACTTC.

The CDR3: CASSSRTVEETQYF. The CDR3 region has the DNA TGTGCCAGCAGCTCAAGGACAGTGGAAGAGACCCAGTACTTC. The V gene is TRBV7-9, the J gene TRBJ2-5; D may be TRBD1 (6 bases). This CDR3 is 14 amino acids long. V lost 4 bases to trimming and J lost 3 bases, with 12 bases between them. Germline lookup yields CDR1 SEHNR and CDR2 FQNEAQ (reference sequence).

V gene TRBV19 combines with J gene TRBJ1-5, with unresolved D. Trimming took off 5 bases at V and 0 bases at J, with 8 bases between the two ends. Germline V CDR1 and CDR2: LNHDA, SQIVND (reference sequence). This CDR3 has 14 residues. The CDR3 nucleotides are TGTGCCAGTAGTCCACAGATTAGCAATCAGCCCCAGCATTTT. Its protein product is CASSPQISNQPQHF.

The CDR3 sequence is CATILSSGDTEAFF. Written as DNA, the CDR3 is TGTGCCACCATCCTATCGTCCGGTGACACTGAAGCTTTCTTT. The V and J genes are TRBV10-3 and TRBJ1-1; unclear D gene. There are 14 residues in the CDR3. V was trimmed by 10 bases and J by 3 bases, leaving 18 bases between them. In germline, CDR1 is ENHRY, CDR2 SYGVKD.

The V and J genes are TRBV6-5 and TRBJ1-2; a possible D gene is TRBD1 (5 bases). This CDR3 has 14 residues. Germline values: CDR1 MNHEY, CDR2 SVGAGI. Trimming took off 4 bases at V and 8 bases at J, with 17 bases between the two ends. CDR3 bases: TGTGCCAGCAGTTCCACCCAGAAGGGGAGCGGCTACACCTTC. Its translation is CASSSTQKGSGYTF.